The TCR beta chain under discussion was sequenced for a study of CD8 T cells in ankylosing spondylitis. Overall study results and limits: Researchers reportedly found disease-linked clones significantly enriched in matched ankylosing spondylitis synovial fluid. What appeared characteristic of ankylosing spondylitis blood was a TCR beta motif of several highly homologous variants.

In the case of this clonotype: Its antigen is not known.

The CDR3 has 15 residues. Germline CDR1 reads KGHSH; CDR2 reads LQKENI. V was pared by 4 bases and J by 0 bases, with 11 bases between. MiXCR, applied by TCRdb to the 5' RACE reads, yields one record per CDR3 protein. The data hold fewer than 250,000 distinct CDR3 sequences, with 10% to 13% observed a single time. Material: blood, either unsorted or a sorted T cell fraction (not recorded which). The chain couples TRBV18 to TRBJ2-3; maybe TRBD2 (6 bases). The clonotype comes from a male donor with ankylosing spondylitis or in good health (not recorded which). The CDR3 sequence: CASSRDSPSTDTQYF. The DNA for the CDR3 is TGTGCCAGCTCACGGGACTCCCCTAGCACAGATACGCAGTATTTT.